What follows describes a single T cell receptor beta chain. The antigen is undetermined. The sample originates from a study of blood T cells in healthy people across ages. A second roughly 7 to 12 cycle PCR used barcoded and J-beta primers. Every single cDNA molecule received a tag from a template-switch adaptor with 12 random nucleotides. From the 5' RACE reads, TCRdb called clonotypes with MiXCR, one entry per CDR3 protein. Of 730,000 or so distinct CDR3 sequences in the sample, roughly 43% were seen once. Trimming left V 5 bases short and J 6 bases short, with 13 bases between. The CDR3 loop spans 14 amino acids. Findings of the study overall: Donor CMV infection status was unknown, possibly confounding age-related changes in expanded clonotypes.

This clonotype originated in an older woman in good health. Source material: blood. This chain uses TRBV12-3 or TRBV12-4 with TRBJ2-2; a possible D gene is TRBD1 (6 bases). The CDR3 region is CASSHTGLAGELFF. In DNA, the CDR3 is TGTGCCAGCAGTCACACAGGGTTAGCCGGGGAGCTGTTTTTT.